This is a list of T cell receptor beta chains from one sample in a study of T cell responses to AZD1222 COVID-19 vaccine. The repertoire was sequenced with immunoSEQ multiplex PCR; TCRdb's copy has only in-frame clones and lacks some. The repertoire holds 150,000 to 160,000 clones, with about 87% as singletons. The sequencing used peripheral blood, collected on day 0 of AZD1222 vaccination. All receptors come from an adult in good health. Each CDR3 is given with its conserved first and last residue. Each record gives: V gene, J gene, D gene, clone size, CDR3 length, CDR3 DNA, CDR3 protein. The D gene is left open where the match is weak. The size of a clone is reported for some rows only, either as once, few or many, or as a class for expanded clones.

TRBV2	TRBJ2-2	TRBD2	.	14	TGTGCCAGCAGTGTCGGGGGGGCCGGCGGGGAGCTGTTTTTT	CASSVGGAGGELFF
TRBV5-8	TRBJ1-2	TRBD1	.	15	TGTGCCAGCAGCCCCCCGACAGGGTTGAGGTTTGGCTACACCTTC	CASSPPTGLRFGYTF
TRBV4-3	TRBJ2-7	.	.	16	TGCGCCAGCAGCTTATCTCTTGGGGGGCCCACCCCGGAGCAGTACTTC	CASSLSLGGPTPEQYF
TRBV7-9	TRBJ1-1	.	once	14	TGTGCCAGCAGCCTCGGGACATTTAACACTGAAGCTTTCTTT	CASSLGTFNTEAFF
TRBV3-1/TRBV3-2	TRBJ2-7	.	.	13	TGTGCCATCGGGCCCTTGGGGTCCTACGAGCAGTACTTC	CAIGPLGSYEQYF
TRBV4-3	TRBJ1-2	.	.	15	TGCGCCAGCAGCCAAACCACACAGGGAAACCATGGCTACACCTTC	CASSQTTQGNHGYTF
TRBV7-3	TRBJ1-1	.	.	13	TGTGCCAGCAGCCGCCCAGGCGACACTGAAGCTTTCTTT	CASSRPGDTEAFF
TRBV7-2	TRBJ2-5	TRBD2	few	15	TGTGCCAGCAGCCCGAGAGCTAGCGGGGTCGAGACCCAGTACTTC	CASSPRASGVETQYF
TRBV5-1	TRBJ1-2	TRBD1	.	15	TGCGCCAGCAGCTCGTCGACAGGGGGCAACTATGGCTACACCTTC	CASSSSTGGNYGYTF
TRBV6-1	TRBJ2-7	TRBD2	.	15	TGTGCCAGCAGTGAATTAGCGGGGGCCCCCTACGAGCAGTACTTC	CASSELAGAPYEQYF
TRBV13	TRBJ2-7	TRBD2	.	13	TGTGCCAGCAGCTTAGCGGGGGGGCGCGAGCAGTACTTC	CASSLAGGREQYF
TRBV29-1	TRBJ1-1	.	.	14	TGCAGCGTTGAAAGGGGGGCAGGGAACACTGAAGCTTTCTTT	CSVERGAGNTEAFF
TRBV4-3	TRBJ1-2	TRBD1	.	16	TGCGCCAGCAGCCTCGGGACAGGGGAGAGGGACTATGGCTACACCTTC	CASSLGTGERDYGYTF
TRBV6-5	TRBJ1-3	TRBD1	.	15	TGTGCCAGCAGCCAACAGGGGGGAACTGGAAACACCATATATTTT	CASSQQGGTGNTIYF
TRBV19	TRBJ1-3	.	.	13	TGTGCCAGCTCGGAGTTCTCAGGAAACACCATATATTTT	CASSEFSGNTIYF
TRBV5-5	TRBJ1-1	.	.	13	TGTGCCAGCAGCTTTAGCATGAACACTGAAGCTTTCTTT	CASSFSMNTEAFF
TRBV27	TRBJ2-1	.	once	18	TGTGCCAGCAGTTATTCCCCTATCGCGGACGGCTCCTACAATGAGCAGTTCTTC	CASSYSPIADGSYNEQFF
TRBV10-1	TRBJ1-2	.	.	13	TGCGCCAGCAGTGAGTCGCGAGACAGGGGCTACACCTTC	CASSESRDRGYTF
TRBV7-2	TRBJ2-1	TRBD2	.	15	TGTGCCAGCAGCTTTCATAGCGGGCCCCGGGATGAGCAGTTCTTC	CASSFHSGPRDEQFF
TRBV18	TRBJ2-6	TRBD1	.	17	TGTGCCAGCTCACAACAGGGGGCAGGTGCTGGGGCCAACGTCCTGACTTTC	CASSQQGAGAGANVLTF
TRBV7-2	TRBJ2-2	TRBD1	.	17	TGTGCCAGCAGCTTACAGGGACAGGGGGCGGGCACCGGGGAGCTGTTTTTT	CASSLQGQGAGTGELFF
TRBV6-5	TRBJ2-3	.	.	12	TGTGCCAGCAGGGCTACCACAGATACGCAGTATTTT	CASRATTDTQYF
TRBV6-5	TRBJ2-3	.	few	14	TGTGCCAGCAGACAGGTTTACCGCACAGATACGCAGTATTTT	CASRQVYRTDTQYF